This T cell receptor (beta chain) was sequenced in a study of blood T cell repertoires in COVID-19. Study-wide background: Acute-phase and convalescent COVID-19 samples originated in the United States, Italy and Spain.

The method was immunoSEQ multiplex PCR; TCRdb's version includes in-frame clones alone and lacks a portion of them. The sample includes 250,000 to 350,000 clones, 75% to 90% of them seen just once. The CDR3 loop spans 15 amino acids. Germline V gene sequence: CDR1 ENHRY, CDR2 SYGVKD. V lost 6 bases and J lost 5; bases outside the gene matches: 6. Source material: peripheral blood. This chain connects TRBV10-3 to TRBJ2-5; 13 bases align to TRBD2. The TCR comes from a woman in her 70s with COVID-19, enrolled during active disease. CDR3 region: CAISLTSGGLETQYF. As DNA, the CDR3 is TGTGCCATCAGCTTGACTAGCGGGGGGCTTGAGACCCAGTACTTC.